The 22 T cell receptor beta chains reported below all come from one sample, sequenced in a study of cytomegalovirus exposure and HLA in healthy donors. Primers: 60 Vbeta forward and 13 Jbeta reverse. Sequencing used immunoSEQ multiplex PCR; TCRdb keeps in-frame clones, though not all of them. Of about 190,000 clones in the sample, roughly 77% are singletons; the top ten hold more than 3%. Sequenced sample: PBMCs. These receptors were taken from a middle-aged man in good health and CMV-seropositive.

The chain employs TRBV11-1 and TRBJ2-3; weak D call: TRBD1 (7 bases). The CDR3 spans 15 residues. V was cut by 8 bases and J by 0 bases, with 15 bases left in between. Germline V gene data show CDR1 as SGHAT and CDR2 as FQDESV (reference sequence). CDR3 bases: TGTGCCAGCCCGCGGCGGGGACAGAGCACAGATACGCAGTATTTT. This gives the protein CASPRRGQSTDTQYF.

The CDR3 DNA reads TGTGCCAGCAGCTCGATCGGGGGGGCGAGGTTCTCGGAGACCCAGTACTTC. Amino acid sequence: CASSSIGGARFSETQYF. The chain is built from TRBV5-5 and TRBJ2-5, with TRBD2 matching 8 bases. V lost 3 bases and J lost 5; bases outside the gene matches: 15. The CDR3 has 17 residues. Germline assignment: CDR1 SGHKS and CDR2 YYEKEE (reference sequence).

The chain links TRBV25-1 to TRBJ2-7; 8 bases agree with TRBD2. The CDR3 contains 16 residues. Germline CDR1 and CDR2: MGHDK and SYGVNS. The V and J ends lost 8 bases and 0 bases, in that order; junction bases with no gene match: 12. CDR3 sequence (DNA): TGTGCCAGCCGTGGGGCGCGGGGGGCCGGCTCCTACGAGCAGTACTTC. This translates into CASRGARGAGSYEQYF.

V usage is TRBV6-5 and J usage is TRBJ2-7; 11 bases line up with TRBD2. The ends lost 6 bases at V and 2 bases at J; junction bases unmatched: 6. The CDR3 contains 15 residues. Germline V CDR1 and CDR2: MNHEY, SVGAGI. In DNA form, the CDR3 reads TGTGCCAGCAGGCCCGGGACTAGCGGCACCTACGAGCAGTACTTC. This codes for CASRPGTSGTYEQYF.

The gene calls are TRBV6-1 and TRBJ2-1, with 8 bases that match TRBD2. The CDR3 extends over 15 amino acids. V lost 8 bases to trimming and J lost 8 bases; unmatched junction nucleotides: 14. In germline, CDR1 is MNHNS, CDR2 SASEGT. Here the CDR3 DNA reads TGTGCCAGCCGGACTCCGGGACTAGTATCCTATGAGCAGTTCTTC. It translates to CASRTPGLVSYEQFF.

The chain couples TRBV6-1 to TRBJ2-4, with D possibly TRBD1 on 5 matching bases. The CDR3 has 12 amino acids. Germline lookup yields CDR1 MNHNS and CDR2 SASEGT. Trimming cost V 3 bases and J 9 bases, with 9 bases left between them. The CDR3 protein is CASSDPQGIQYF. The CDR3 DNA sequence: TGTGCCAGCAGTGACCCCCAGGGCATTCAGTACTTC.

V and J are TRBV9 and TRBJ2-1; 13 bases fit TRBD2. The germline gives CDR1 SGDLS, CDR2 YYNGEE. This CDR3 comprises 16 residues. V was pared by 3 bases and J by 5 bases, with 5 bases of the junction left unmatched. CDR3 in amino acids: CASSGAGLAGHNEQFF. The CDR3 nucleotides are TGTGCCAGCAGCGGGGCGGGACTAGCGGGACACAATGAGCAGTTCTTC.

The chain links TRBV7-9 to TRBJ2-4; perhaps TRBD2 as D (6 bases). There are 16 residues in the CDR3. Between the trimmed V and J ends, which lost 1 base and 0 bases, there was a span of 10 bases. Germline V lookup: CDR1 SEHNR, CDR2 FQNEAQ (reference sequence). The CDR3 DNA reads as TGTGCCAGCAGCTTAGTTCGGGGGACAGCCAAAAACATTCAGTACTTC. Translating gives CASSLVRGTAKNIQYF.

The V call is TRBV27, the J call TRBJ1-6; D is unclear. Looked up from germline, CDR1 is MNHEY and CDR2 is SMNVEV (reference sequence). The length of the CDR3 is 14 residues. V was trimmed by 5 bases and J by 7 bases, leaving 12 bases between them. The CDR3 sequence is CASSPDQRNSPLHF. The DNA for the CDR3 is TGTGCCAGCAGTCCCGACCAGAGGAATTCACCCCTCCACTTT.

The chain combines TRBV7-2 with TRBJ1-1; D remains unclear. Germline V CDR1 and CDR2: SGHTA, FQGNSA. The ends were cut back, 1 base at V and 4 bases at J, with 16 bases in the middle. The CDR3 extends over 16 amino acids. CDR3 DNA: TGTGCCAGCAGCTTAGAGTGGGCAGTCGTGCGCACTGAAGCTTTCTTT. Encoded protein: CASSLEWAVVRTEAFF.

J is TRBJ2-7 and V is TRBV10-3; 8 bases line up with TRBD1. CDR1 and CDR2 from the germline V gene are ENHRY and SYGVKD. The CDR3 is made up of 15 amino acids. Trimming removed 4 bases from V and 4 bases from J; junction bases left unmatched: 9. The CDR3 reads CAISAPDRAGYEQYF. As DNA, the CDR3 is TGTGCCATCAGTGCCCCGGACAGGGCGGGGTACGAGCAGTACTTC.

The chain combines TRBV4-2 with TRBJ2-1; 7 nucleotides agree with TRBD1. V dropped 1 base and J dropped 6; count of bases not matched to a gene: 15. The germline V gene encodes CDR1 LGHNA and CDR2 YNFKEQ. The CDR3 has 18 amino acids. CDR3 DNA: TGTGCCAGCAGCCAAGGAGAGGTCCACGCGGCAGGGGGCAATGAGCAGTTCTTC. Amino acids: CASSQGEVHAAGGNEQFF.

This rearrangement joins TRBV29-1 to TRBJ1-3; D may be TRBD1 (5 bases). The CDR3 has 14 amino acids. V was trimmed by 5 bases and J by 0 bases, leaving 11 bases between them. The germline V gene encodes CDR1 SQVTM and CDR2 ANQGSEA. This CDR3 reads CSVMAGRSGNTIYF. In DNA, the CDR3 is TGCAGCGTTATGGCAGGGCGCTCTGGAAACACCATATATTTT.

The CDR3 bases are TGTGCCAGCAGTGATAGCGGGAGAGGGGATACGCAGTATTTT. The encoded protein is CASSDSGRGDTQYF. J is TRBJ2-3 and V is TRBV6-5; 9 bases align to TRBD2. Germline V lookup: CDR1 MNHEY, CDR2 SVGAGI. The CDR3 has 14 residues. V trimming: 5 bases; J trimming: 6 bases; junction bases outside the gene matches: 6.

This chain uses TRBV7-9 with TRBJ2-5, with 7 bases identical to TRBD2. This CDR3 is 15 amino acids long. CDR1 SEHNR and CDR2 FQNEAQ come from the germline V gene (reference sequence). With 5 bases clipped from V and 2 bases from J, the junction kept 8 bases outside the gene matches. The CDR3 DNA reads as TGTGCCAGCAGCGGTAGAGCGGGGAGACAAGAGACCCAGTACTTC. Translation gives CASSGRAGRQETQYF.

This sequence joins TRBV5-6 and TRBJ1-5, with 7 bases identical to TRBD1. The CDR3 contains 14 residues. V gave up 6 bases and J gave up 3 bases; unmatched junction bases: 6. Germline V CDR1 and CDR2: SGHDT, YYEEEE. The CDR3: CASNLGQDNQPQHF. For the CDR3, the DNA is TGTGCCAGCAATCTCGGACAGGACAATCAGCCCCAGCATTTT. The whole variable domain, filled in from reference TRBV5-6 and TRBJ1-5, reads DAGVTQSPTHLIKTRGQQVTLRCSPKSGHDTVSWYQQALGQGPQFIFQYYEEEERQRGNFPDRFSGHQFPNYSSELNVNALLLGDSALYLCASNLGQDNQPQHFGDGTRLSIL.

A few counts support this clone. The chain couples TRBV4-1 to TRBJ1-1, with TRBD1 matching over 9 bases. V lost 3 bases and J lost 4; bases outside the gene matches: 6. The CDR3 loop spans 15 amino acids. Germline CDR1 MGHRA, CDR2 YSYEKL. CDR3 nucleotides: TGCGCCAGCAGCCAGGGCCGGGACAGGGTCACTGAAGCTTTCTTT. It codes for CASSQGRDRVTEAFF.

The chain carries TRBV5-4 and TRBJ1-2; D is undetermined. The CDR3 is 12 amino acids. The V gene lost 5 bases and the J gene lost 7 bases, with 12 bases spanning the gap. Germline V gene data show CDR1 as SGHNT and CDR2 as YYREEE (reference sequence). CDR3 sequence reads: CASRLRDGGYTF. CDR3 nucleotides: TGTGCCAGCAGGCTGCGGGATGGTGGCTACACCTTC.

The chain has TRBV1 and TRBJ2-3; TRBD2 is the table's D call, not checked against the DNA. TRBV1 is an annotated pseudogene. The CDR3 length is 16 residues. CDR3 amino acids: CTSSLRTTPLGDTQYF. The CDR3 DNA reads as TGCACCAGCAGCCTTCGGACTACGCCCCTGGGAGATACGCAGTATTTT.

This rearrangement joins TRBV7-9 to TRBJ2-7; 10 nucleotides agree with TRBD2. Germline assignment: CDR1 SEHNR and CDR2 FQNEAQ (reference sequence). With V trimmed by 6 bases and J by 3 bases, 8 bases remained unmatched. The CDR3 consists of 15 residues. The CDR3 is CASSLLAGEDYEQYF. The DNA for the CDR3 is TGTGCCAGCAGTCTGCTAGCGGGAGAAGACTACGAGCAGTACTTC. Filled out from reference TRBV7-9 and TRBJ2-7, the complete variable domain reads DTGVSQNPRHKITKRGQNVTFRCDPISEHNRLYWYRQTLGQGPEFLTYFQNEAQLEKSRLLSDRFSAERPKGSFSTLEIQRTEQGDSAMYLCASSLLAGEDYEQYFGPGTRLTVT.

This sequence joins TRBV5-4 and TRBJ1-5; tentatively, D is TRBD1 (5 bases). V was trimmed by 3 bases and J by 0 bases, leaving 16 bases between them. Germline loops: CDR1 SGHNT, CDR2 YYREEE (reference sequence). This CDR3 has 17 amino acids. This CDR3 is CASSSDGGKYSNQPQHF. CDR3 in DNA: TGTGCCAGCAGCTCCGACGGGGGTAAATATAGCAATCAGCCCCAGCATTTT. Full variable domain (missing parts from reference TRBV5-4 and TRBJ1-5): ETGVTQSPTHLIKTRGQQVTLRCSSQSGHNTVSWYQQALGQGPQFIFQYYREEENGRGNFPPRFSGLQFPNYSSELNVNALELDDSALYLCASSSDGGKYSNQPQHFGDGTRLSIL.

J is TRBJ2-3 and V is TRBV7-9, with a weak D call TRBD2 (7 bases). In germline, CDR1 is SEHNR, CDR2 FQNEAQ (reference sequence). The CDR3 length is 17 residues. The V end was cut by 2 bases, the J end by 5 bases, with 20 bases between. The CDR3 nucleotides read TGTGCCAGCAGCTTACGGGGGTTTGGGGGGGCCCGAGATACGCAGTATTTT. Translation gives CASSLRGFGGARDTQYF.